Below are 26 T cell receptor beta chains sequenced from a single sample in a study of CD8 T cells in ankylosing spondylitis. No antigen has been identified for these receptors. General study points: What seemed typical of ankylosing spondylitis blood was a TCR beta motif built from roughly eight highly homologous variants.

TCRdb called the 5' RACE reads again in MiXCR, with one record for every CDR3 protein. Of 700,000 to 850,000 distinct CDR3 sequences listed, 10% to 15% were seen once; the top ten hold approximately 0.46%. Sequencing was done on a sample of blood, either unsorted or a sorted T cell fraction (not recorded which). These receptors were collected from a male donor with ankylosing spondylitis.

This clonotype was seen only a few times. The chain uses TRBV15 and TRBJ2-7; D might be TRBD1 (5 bases). The germline CDR1 and CDR2 sequences are LNHNV and YYDKDF (reference sequence). With 2 bases removed from V and 5 bases from J, the gap between germline ends came to 13 bases. The length of the CDR3 is 14 residues. The CDR3 DNA is TGTGCCACCAGCAGACGCCTGGGGCTTGACGAGCAGTACTTC. This translates into CATSRRLGLDEQYF.

This chain uses TRBV5-1 with TRBJ2-7; the match to TRBD1 covers 7 bases. The CDR3 is 16 amino acids. After removal of 4 bases from V and 9 bases from J, the junction contained 19 bases not matched to a gene. CDR1 is SGHRS and CDR2 is YFSETQ in the germline V gene. The chain's CDR3 is CASSPGQDLVSERQYF. The DNA of the CDR3 is TGCGCCAGCAGCCCCGGACAGGATCTGGTTTCGGAGAGGCAGTACTTC. Based on the CDR3 plus reference TRBV5-1 and TRBJ2-7, the full variable domain is KAGVTQTPRYLIKTRGQQVTLSCSPISGHRSVSWYQQTPGQGLQFLFEYFSETQRNKGNFPGRFSGRQFSNSRSEMNVSTLELGDSALYLCASSPGQDLVSERQYFGPGTRLTVT.

V and J are TRBV5-1 and TRBJ1-1; D is perhaps TRBD1 (5 bases). Between the trimmed V and J ends, which lost 5 bases and 0 bases, there was a span of 17 bases. CDR3 length: 16 residues. Germline CDR1 reads SGHRS; CDR2 reads YFSETQ. The CDR3, as DNA: TGCGCCAGCAGGATGACAGTGGCGGGCGTGAACACTGAAGCTTTCTTT. Translated: CASRMTVAGVNTEAFF.

This rearrangement joins TRBV6-5 to TRBJ1-1; D might be TRBD1 (6 bases). This CDR3 contains 13 residues. CDR1 and CDR2 from the germline V gene are MNHEY and SVGAGI. Trimming pared 4 bases from V and 10 bases from J, leaving 16 bases between. The CDR3 loop is CASSFSEEQGAFF. DNA of the CDR3: TGTGCCAGCAGTTTCTCCGAGGAACAGGGAGCTTTCTTT.

This clonotype was observed a single time. This chain uses TRBV20-1 with TRBJ1-2, with D maybe TRBD1 (5 bases). V was cut by 3 bases and J by 4 bases, with 18 bases left in between. The CDR3 is 15 residues long. Germline V CDR1 and CDR2: DFQATT, SNEGSKA (reference sequence). Here the CDR3 DNA reads TGCAGTGCTAGTGGAGGGGCTCATTATCCCTATGGCTACACCTTC. Amino acids: CSASGGAHYPYGYTF.

This clonotype was picked up a small number of times. The chain is built from TRBV7-2 and TRBJ2-3; D is perhaps TRBD2 (6 bases). This CDR3 comprises 16 residues. From germline, CDR1 is SGHTA and CDR2 FQGNSA. V lost 5 bases and J lost 3, with 18 bases in between. CDR3 sequence (DNA): TGTGCCAGCAGCCCCCCGAGAGGCGGGACGACAGATACGCAGTATTTT. Its protein product is CASSPPRGGTTDTQYF.

As for this clonotype: At one of its ends the junction is not consistent with the germline gene, which may arise from a read error. The chain couples TRBV7-7 to TRBJ2-2; D is unresolved. The CDR3 has 17 residues. Germline lookup yields CDR1 SSHAT and CDR2 FNYEAQ (reference sequence). CDR3 in amino acids: CASSLEGPPQSTGELFF. The CDR3 DNA reads as TGTGCTAGCAGCTTAGAAGGGCCGCCCCAATCGACCGGGGAGCTGTTTTTT.

Only a few counts were recorded for this clonotype. The rearrangement joins TRBV20-1 to TRBJ2-7; 8 bases map to TRBD1. V gave up 3 bases and J gave up 4 bases; unmatched junction bases: 8. CDR3 length: 14 residues. Germline V gene data show CDR1 as DFQATT and CDR2 as SNEGSKA (reference sequence). The CDR3 loop reads CSASGGTGLYEQYF. The CDR3 DNA reads as TGCAGTGCTAGTGGTGGGACAGGATTATACGAGCAGTACTTC.

The J gene is TRBJ2-7, the V gene TRBV20-1; D gene unclear. The CDR3 sequence is 12 residues long. With 7 bases removed from V and 4 bases from J, the gap between germline ends came to 14 bases. Germline V gene data show CDR1 as DFQATT and CDR2 as SNEGSKA (reference sequence). CDR3 DNA sequence: TGCAGTGTAGTGCCGGTATCGTACGAGCAGTACTTC. Protein sequence: CSVVPVSYEQYF.

This clonotype was observed a handful of times. J is TRBJ1-5 and V is TRBV28; the D is unclear. Germline CDR1 MDHEN, CDR2 SYDVKM. There are 14 residues in the CDR3. V was trimmed by 6 bases and J by 9 bases, leaving 18 bases between them. CDR3 DNA sequence: TGTGCCAGCAGACCCCCGGGAGCCGTGCCGCCCCAGCATTTT. Its protein is CASRPPGAVPPQHF.

V usage is TRBV24-1 and J usage is TRBJ2-7; no clear D. The germline gives CDR1 KGHDR, CDR2 SFDVKD. Deletions cut 3 bases from V and 2 bases from J, with 10 bases between. The CDR3 length is 14 residues. CDR3 loop: CATSDPERAYEQYF. The CDR3 DNA follows: TGTGCCACCAGTGATCCGGAACGAGCCTACGAGCAGTACTTC.

V usage is TRBV2 and J usage is TRBJ2-4; TRBD1 aligns across 7 bases. V lost 3 bases, J lost 4 bases, and 6 bases stayed unmatched. The CDR3 length is 15 residues. CDR1 is SNHLY, CDR2 FYNNEI, per germline. This CDR3 reads CASSERSGGKNIQYF. DNA of the CDR3: TGTGCCAGCAGTGAGCGGTCAGGGGGAAAAAACATTCAGTACTTC.

The rearrangement links TRBV20-1 to TRBJ2-7; D gene unclear. The germline V gene encodes CDR1 DFQATT and CDR2 SNEGSKA (reference sequence). The germline V and J ends were trimmed by 6 bases and 0 bases, with 12 bases remaining between them. CDR3 size: 13 residues. The CDR3 DNA reads as TGCAGTGCCGCCCCCGCAGCCTCCTACGAGCAGTACTTC. Translated: CSAAPAASYEQYF.

This clonotype was counted between two and nine times. V usage is TRBV2 and J usage is TRBJ2-3; D remains unclear. The V gene lost 7 bases and the J gene lost 0 bases, with 11 bases spanning the gap. There are 14 residues in the CDR3. The V gene's germline CDR1 is SNHLY and CDR2 FYNNEI. For the CDR3, the DNA is TGTGCCAGCAAGGCGGCCGTTAGCACAGATACGCAGTATTTT. Translating gives CASKAAVSTDTQYF. The full variable domain, in which reference TRBV2 and TRBJ2-3 provide the parts outside the CDR3, is EPEVTQTPSHQVTQMGQEVILRCVPISNHLYFYWYRQILGQKVEFLVSFYNNEISEKSEIFDDQFSVERPDGSNFTLKIRSTKLEDSAMYFCASKAAVSTDTQYFGPGTRLTVL.

This clonotype was recorded many times. The chain employs TRBV9 and TRBJ1-2; D unresolved. The ends were cut back, 3 bases at V and 4 bases at J, with 10 bases in the middle. This CDR3 is built from 13 residues. Germline V CDR1 and CDR2: SGDLS, YYNGEE. This CDR3 is CASSASLVYGYTF. The CDR3 region has the DNA TGTGCCAGCAGCGCCAGCTTAGTCTATGGCTACACCTTC.

The rearrangement links TRBV18 to TRBJ2-7; D is tentatively TRBD1 or TRBD2 (5 bases each). V dropped 0 bases and J dropped 2 bases, with 14 bases sitting between them. CDR3 length: 16 residues. Germline-derived CDR1 and CDR2 are KGHSH and LQKENI. This chain's CDR3 is CASSPPSGRTTYEQYF. DNA of the CDR3: TGTGCCAGCTCACCACCGTCAGGGAGAACAACCTACGAGCAGTACTTC.

The sample holds a few counts of this clonotype. The chain employs TRBV5-1 and TRBJ1-3; tentatively, D is TRBD1 (5 bases). The CDR3 length is 14 residues. The V end was cut by 4 bases, the J end by 2 bases, with 10 bases between. Germline assignment: CDR1 SGHRS and CDR2 YFSETQ. The CDR3 spells CASSGTGAGNTIYF. CDR3 nucleotides: TGCGCCAGCAGCGGCACAGGTGCTGGAAACACCATATATTTT.

The gene calls are TRBV20-1 and TRBJ2-1, with unresolved D. Trimming took 0 bases from V and 4 from J, leaving 7 bases between them. CDR3 length equals 13 residues. Germline V gene sequence: CDR1 DFQATT, CDR2 SNEGSKA (reference sequence). Written as DNA, the CDR3 is TGCAGTGCTAGAGAAGCAATTTACAATGAGCAGTTCTTC. It codes for CSAREAIYNEQFF.

This clonotype was observed a few times. The gene calls are TRBV28 and TRBJ2-3; no clear D gene. V was pared by 6 bases and J by 2 bases, with 15 bases between. This CDR3 region has 15 residues. Germline V gives CDR1 MDHEN, CDR2 SYDVKM. CDR3 sequence reads: CASSTGPSPTDTQYF. The CDR3 coding sequence is TGTGCCAGCAGCACCGGGCCCTCCCCCACAGATACGCAGTATTTT.

The genes are TRBV10-3 and TRBJ2-1, with 7 bases identical to TRBD2. The CDR3 totals 18 residues. CDR1 is ENHRY and CDR2 is SYGVKD in the germline V gene. Trimming cost V 0 bases and J 2 bases; bases outside gene matches: 10. CDR3 coding DNA: TGTGCCATCAGTGAGTCGCGGGGGTCGACAGAAGCCTACAATGAGCAGTTCTTC. It translates to CAISESRGSTEAYNEQFF.

The chain couples TRBV20-1 to TRBJ2-3, with D hard to call. Trimming took 3 bases from V and 5 from J, leaving 9 bases between them. Germline values: CDR1 DFQATT, CDR2 SNEGSKA (reference sequence). The CDR3 runs 12 residues. The CDR3 region is CSASPRGDTQYF. CDR3 in DNA: TGCAGTGCTAGCCCTAGAGGAGATACGCAGTATTTT.

There are a few counts of this clonotype. This chain connects TRBV24-1 to TRBJ2-1; D tentatively reads TRBD1 or TRBD2 (5 bases each). Trimming removed 4 bases at V and 4 bases at J, with 16 bases between. CDR1 is KGHDR, CDR2 SFDVKD, per germline. The CDR3 has 16 residues. This CDR3 is CATSDPTGTAYNEQFF. CDR3 coding DNA: TGTGCCACCAGTGACCCGACCGGGACCGCATACAATGAGCAGTTCTTC.

The sample holds a few counts of this clonotype. The J gene is TRBJ2-5, the V gene TRBV20-1; no firm D call. Between the trimmed V and J ends, which lost 3 bases and 1 base, there was a span of 9 bases. Germline values: CDR1 DFQATT, CDR2 SNEGSKA (reference sequence). The CDR3 is 13 amino acids. CDR3 nucleotides: TGCAGTGCTAGTAACAGCGTCCAAGAGACCCAGTACTTC. It is translated as CSASNSVQETQYF.

This clonotype was seen repeatedly, ten times or more. The chain is built from TRBV29-1 and TRBJ2-5; TRBD2 agrees at 13 bases. CDR1 is SQVTM and CDR2 is ANQGSEA in the germline V gene. The V and J ends lost 4 bases and 2 bases, in that order; junction bases with no gene match: 7. This CDR3 comprises 16 residues. CDR3 in DNA: TGCAGCGTTGCTGGACTAGCGGGGGCCGGTCAAGAGACCCAGTACTTC. Translated, it gives CSVAGLAGAGQETQYF.

This clonotype showed up just a few times. The chain has TRBV28 and TRBJ2-7; D is unclear. Germline V CDR1 and CDR2: MDHEN, SYDVKM. The V end was cut by 5 bases, the J end by 3 bases, with 8 bases between. CDR3 length: 12 residues. CDR3 bases: TGTGCCAGCAGTCCTCACTTCTACGAGCAGTACTTC. It codes for CASSPHFYEQYF.

The V call is TRBV4-2, the J call TRBJ2-3, with unresolved D. The CDR3 contains 15 residues. Trimming took off 1 base at V and 2 bases at J, with 10 bases between the two ends. Germline values: CDR1 LGHNA, CDR2 YNFKEQ. The CDR3 DNA is TGTGCCAGCAGCCAAGGGCTAGGGTACACAGATACGCAGTATTTT. Translating gives CASSQGLGYTDTQYF.